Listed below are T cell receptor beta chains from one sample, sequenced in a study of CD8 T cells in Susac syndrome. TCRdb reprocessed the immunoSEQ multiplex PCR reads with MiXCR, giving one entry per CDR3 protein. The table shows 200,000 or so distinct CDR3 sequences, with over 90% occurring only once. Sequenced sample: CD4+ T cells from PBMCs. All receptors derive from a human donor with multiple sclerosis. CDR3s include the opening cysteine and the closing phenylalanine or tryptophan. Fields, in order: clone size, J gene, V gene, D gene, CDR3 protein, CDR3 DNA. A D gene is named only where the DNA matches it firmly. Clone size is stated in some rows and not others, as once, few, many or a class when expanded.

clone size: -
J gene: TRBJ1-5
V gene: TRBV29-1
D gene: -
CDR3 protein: CSVQVGGNQPQHF
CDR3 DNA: TGCAGCGTACAGGTGGGGGGCAATCAGCCCCAGCATTTT

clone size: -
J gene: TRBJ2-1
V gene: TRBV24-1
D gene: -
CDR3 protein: CATSDFGRGGNEQFF
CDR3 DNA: TGTGCCACCAGTGATTTTGGCAGGGGGGGCAATGAGCAGTTCTTC

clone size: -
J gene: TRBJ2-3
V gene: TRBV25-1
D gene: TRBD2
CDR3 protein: CASSPTSGRFDTQYF
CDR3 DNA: TGTGCCAGCAGCCCGACTAGCGGGAGGTTCGATACGCAGTATTTT

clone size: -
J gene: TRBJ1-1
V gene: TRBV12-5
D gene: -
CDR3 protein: CASGPRGKVDTEAFF
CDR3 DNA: TGTGCTAGTGGTCCTCGGGGGAAGGTCGACACTGAAGCTTTCTTT

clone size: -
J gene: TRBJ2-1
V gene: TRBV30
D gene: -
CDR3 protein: CAWSSRNNEQFF
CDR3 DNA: TGTGCCTGGAGTTCTAGGAACAATGAGCAGTTCTTC

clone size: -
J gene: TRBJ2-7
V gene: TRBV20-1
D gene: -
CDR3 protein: CSASPGHRYEQYF
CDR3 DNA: TGCAGTGCTTCTCCGGGACATCGCTACGAGCAGTACTTC

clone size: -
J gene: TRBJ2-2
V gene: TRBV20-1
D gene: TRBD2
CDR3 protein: CSAIAGGNTGELFF
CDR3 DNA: TGCAGTGCGATAGCGGGAGGGAACACCGGGGAGCTGTTTTTT

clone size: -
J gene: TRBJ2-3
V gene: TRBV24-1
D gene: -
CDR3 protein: CATSKGEPTDTQYF
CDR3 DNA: TGTGCCACCAGTAAGGGCGAACCCACAGATACGCAGTATTTT

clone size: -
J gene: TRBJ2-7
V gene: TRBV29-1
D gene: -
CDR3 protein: CSAGLGQGDEQYF
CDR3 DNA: TGCAGCGCGGGACTGGGCCAGGGGGACGAGCAGTACTTC

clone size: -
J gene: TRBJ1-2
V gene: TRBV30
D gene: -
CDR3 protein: CAWSEDIYGYTF
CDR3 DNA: TGTGCCTGGAGTGAGGACATTTATGGCTACACCTTC

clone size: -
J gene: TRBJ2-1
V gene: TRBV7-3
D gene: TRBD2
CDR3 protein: CASSLTASGYNEQFF
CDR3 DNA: TGTGCCAGCAGCTTAACGGCTAGCGGTTACAATGAGCAGTTCTTC

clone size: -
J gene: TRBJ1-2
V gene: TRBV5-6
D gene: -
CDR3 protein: CASSPFDRPYGYTF
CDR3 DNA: TGTGCCAGCAGCCCCTTCGATCGGCCCTATGGCTACACCTTC

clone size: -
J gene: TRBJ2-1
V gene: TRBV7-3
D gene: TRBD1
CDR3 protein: CASSPKGTGYNEQFF
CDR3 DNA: TGTGCCAGCAGCCCTAAGGGGACAGGGTACAATGAGCAGTTCTTC

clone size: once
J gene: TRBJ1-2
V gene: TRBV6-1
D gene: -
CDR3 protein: CASSERWSGYTF
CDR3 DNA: TGTGCCAGCAGTGAAAGATGGTCGGGCTACACCTTC

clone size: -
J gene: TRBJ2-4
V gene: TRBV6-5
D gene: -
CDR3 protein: CASSYAGRNIQYF
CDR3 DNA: TGTGCCAGCAGTTATGCAGGGAGGAACATTCAGTACTTC

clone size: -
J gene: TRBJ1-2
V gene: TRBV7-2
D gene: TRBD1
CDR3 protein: CASSFRDRGVGYTF
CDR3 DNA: TGTGCCAGCAGCTTCCGGGACAGGGGAGTAGGCTACACCTTC

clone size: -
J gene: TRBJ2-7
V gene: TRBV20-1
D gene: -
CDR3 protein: CSAQPGRIYEQYF
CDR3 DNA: TGCAGTGCCCAGCCGGGCAGAATCTACGAGCAGTACTTC

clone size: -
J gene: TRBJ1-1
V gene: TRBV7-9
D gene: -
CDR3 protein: CASSLAGQLNTEAFF
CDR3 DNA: TGTGCCAGCAGCTTAGCTGGACAGTTGAACACTGAAGCTTTCTTT

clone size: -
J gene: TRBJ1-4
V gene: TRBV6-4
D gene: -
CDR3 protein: CASSHSNGKLFF
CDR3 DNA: TGTGCCAGCAGCCATTCAAACGGCAAACTGTTTTTT

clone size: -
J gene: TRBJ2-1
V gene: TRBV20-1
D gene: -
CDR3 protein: CSARSDGTNEQFF
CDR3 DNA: TGCAGTGCTAGATCGGACGGAACCAATGAGCAGTTCTTC

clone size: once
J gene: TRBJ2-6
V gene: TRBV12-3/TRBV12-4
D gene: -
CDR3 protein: CASSPSPRGANVLTF
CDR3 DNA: TGTGCCAGCAGCCCCAGCCCACGGGGGGCCAACGTCCTGACTTTC

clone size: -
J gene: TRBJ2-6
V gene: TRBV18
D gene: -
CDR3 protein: CAGGDSGANVLTF
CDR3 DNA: TGTGCCGGAGGAGATTCTGGGGCCAACGTCCTGACTTTC

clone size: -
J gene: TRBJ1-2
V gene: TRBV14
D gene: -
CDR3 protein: CASSQGINNYGYTF
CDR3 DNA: TGTGCCAGCAGCCAAGGGATAAATAACTATGGCTACACCTTC

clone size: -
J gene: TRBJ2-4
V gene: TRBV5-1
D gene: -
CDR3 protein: CASSPSGQAAKNIQYF
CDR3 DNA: TGCGCCAGCAGCCCCTCAGGTCAGGCGGCCAAAAACATTCAGTACTTC

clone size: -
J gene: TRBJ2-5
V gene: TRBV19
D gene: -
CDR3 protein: CASSITRGAQYF
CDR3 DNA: TGTGCCAGTAGTATAACCCGCGGGGCCCAGTACTTC

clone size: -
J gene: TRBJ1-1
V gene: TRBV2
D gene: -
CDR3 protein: CASSEALHGLNTEAFF
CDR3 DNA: TGTGCCAGCAGTGAAGCGCTTCATGGGCTGAACACTGAAGCTTTCTTT

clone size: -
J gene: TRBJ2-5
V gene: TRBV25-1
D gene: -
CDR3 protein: CASSVDETQYF
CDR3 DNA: TGTGCCAGCAGTGTCGACGAGACCCAGTACTTC

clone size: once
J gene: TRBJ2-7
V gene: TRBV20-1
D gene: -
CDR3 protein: CSATADPRGHEQYF
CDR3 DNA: TGCAGTGCTACAGCTGACCCAAGGGGTCACGAGCAGTACTTC

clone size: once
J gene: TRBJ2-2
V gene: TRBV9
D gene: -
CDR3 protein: CASSATNTGELFF
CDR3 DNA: TGTGCCAGCAGCGCAACCAACACCGGGGAGCTGTTTTTT

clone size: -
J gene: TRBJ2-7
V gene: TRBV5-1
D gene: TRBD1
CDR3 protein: CASSRTGGNEQYF
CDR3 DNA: TGCGCCAGCAGTAGGACAGGGGGCAACGAGCAGTACTTC

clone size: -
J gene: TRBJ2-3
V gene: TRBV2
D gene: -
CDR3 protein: CASSRWSTDTQYF
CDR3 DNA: TGTGCCAGCAGTCGGTGGAGCACAGATACGCAGTATTTT

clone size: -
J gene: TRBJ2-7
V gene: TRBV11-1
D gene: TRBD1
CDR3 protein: CASSRPGTGLNEQYF
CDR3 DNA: TGTGCCAGCAGCCGGCCGGGGACAGGGTTGAACGAGCAGTACTTC

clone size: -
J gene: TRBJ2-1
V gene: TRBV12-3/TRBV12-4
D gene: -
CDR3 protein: CASSFWGGEQFF
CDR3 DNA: TGTGCCAGCAGTTTTTGGGGCGGTGAGCAGTTCTTC

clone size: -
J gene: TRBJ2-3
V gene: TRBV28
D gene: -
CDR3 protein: CASSTTQVADTQYF
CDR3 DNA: TGTGCCAGCAGCACTACACAGGTGGCAGATACGCAGTATTTT

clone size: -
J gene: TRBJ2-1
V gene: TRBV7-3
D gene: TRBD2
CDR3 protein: CASSSPGLVPEQFF
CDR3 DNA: TGTGCCAGCAGCAGCCCGGGACTAGTTCCTGAGCAGTTCTTC

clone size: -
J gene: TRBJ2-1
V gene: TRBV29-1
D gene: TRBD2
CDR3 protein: CSASTGGGRFPFF
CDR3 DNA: TGCAGCGCCTCCACGGGGGGGGGACGATTTCCGTTCTTC

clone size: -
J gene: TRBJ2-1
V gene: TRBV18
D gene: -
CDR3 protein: CASSPLVSGLTNEQFF
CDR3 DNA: TGTGCCAGCTCACCATTAGTGTCTGGACTAACAAATGAGCAGTTCTTC

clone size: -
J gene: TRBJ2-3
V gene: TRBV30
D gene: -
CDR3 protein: CAWSSGTFSTDTQYF
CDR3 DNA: TGTGCCTGGAGTTCCGGGACTTTCAGCACAGATACGCAGTATTTT

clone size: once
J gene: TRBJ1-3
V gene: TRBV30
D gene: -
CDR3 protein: CAYAASSGNTIYF
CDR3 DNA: TGTGCCTACGCCGCGAGCTCTGGAAACACCATATATTTT

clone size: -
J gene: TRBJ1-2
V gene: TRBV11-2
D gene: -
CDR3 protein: CASRQQHNYGYTF
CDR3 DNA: TGTGCCAGCAGGCAACAGCATAACTATGGCTACACCTTC

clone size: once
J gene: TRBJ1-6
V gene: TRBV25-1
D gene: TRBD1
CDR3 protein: CASPGGQGGNSPLHF
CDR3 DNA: TGTGCCAGCCCGGGAGGGCAGGGGGGGAATTCACCCCTCCACTTT

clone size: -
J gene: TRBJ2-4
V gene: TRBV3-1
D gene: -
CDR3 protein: CASSQEEATAIQYF
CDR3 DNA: TGTGCCAGCAGCCAAGAGGAAGCTACTGCCATTCAGTACTTC

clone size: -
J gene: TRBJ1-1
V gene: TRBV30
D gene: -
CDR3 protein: CAWSVSGEAFF
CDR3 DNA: TGTGCCTGGAGTGTAAGCGGAGAAGCTTTCTTT

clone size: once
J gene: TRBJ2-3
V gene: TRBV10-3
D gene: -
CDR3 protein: CAISESSVRADTQYF
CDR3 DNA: TGTGCCATCAGTGAGTCTAGCGTCAGAGCGGATACGCAGTATTTT

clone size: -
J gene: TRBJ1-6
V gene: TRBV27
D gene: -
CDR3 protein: CASSLKGSPLHF
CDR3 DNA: TGTGCCAGCAGTTTAAAGGGTTCACCCCTCCACTTT

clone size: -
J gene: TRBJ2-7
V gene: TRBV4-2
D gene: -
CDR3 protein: CASSQGPGRLINYEQYF
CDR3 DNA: TGTGCCAGCAGCCAAGGCCCTGGACGGCTCATAAACTACGAGCAGTACTTC

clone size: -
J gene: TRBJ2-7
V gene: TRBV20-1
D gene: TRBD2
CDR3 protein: CSASGAGDTYEQYF
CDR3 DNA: TGCAGTGCTAGCGGAGCGGGAGACACCTACGAGCAGTACTTC

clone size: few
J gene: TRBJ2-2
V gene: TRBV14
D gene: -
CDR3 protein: CASSPDTGELFF
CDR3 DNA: TGTGCCAGCAGCCCCGACACCGGGGAGCTGTTTTTT

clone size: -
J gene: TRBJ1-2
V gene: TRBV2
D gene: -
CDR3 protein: CASSERVEGYTF
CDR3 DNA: TGTGCCAGCAGTGAAAGAGTAGAGGGCTACACCTTC